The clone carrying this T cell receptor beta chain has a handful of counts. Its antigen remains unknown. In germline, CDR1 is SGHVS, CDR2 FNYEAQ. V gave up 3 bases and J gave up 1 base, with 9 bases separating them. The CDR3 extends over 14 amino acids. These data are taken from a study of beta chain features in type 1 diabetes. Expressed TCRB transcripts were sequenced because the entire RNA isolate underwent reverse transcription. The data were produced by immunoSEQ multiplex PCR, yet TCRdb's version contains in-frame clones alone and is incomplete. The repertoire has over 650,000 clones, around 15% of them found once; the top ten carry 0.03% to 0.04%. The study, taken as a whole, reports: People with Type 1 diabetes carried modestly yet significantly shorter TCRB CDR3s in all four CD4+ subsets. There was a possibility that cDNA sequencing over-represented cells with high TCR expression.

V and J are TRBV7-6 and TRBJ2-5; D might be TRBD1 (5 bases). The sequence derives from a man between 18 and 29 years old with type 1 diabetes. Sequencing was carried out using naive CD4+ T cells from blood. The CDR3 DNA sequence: TGTGCCAGCAGCTTGGACACAATCCAAGAGACCCAGTACTTC. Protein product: CASSLDTIQETQYF.